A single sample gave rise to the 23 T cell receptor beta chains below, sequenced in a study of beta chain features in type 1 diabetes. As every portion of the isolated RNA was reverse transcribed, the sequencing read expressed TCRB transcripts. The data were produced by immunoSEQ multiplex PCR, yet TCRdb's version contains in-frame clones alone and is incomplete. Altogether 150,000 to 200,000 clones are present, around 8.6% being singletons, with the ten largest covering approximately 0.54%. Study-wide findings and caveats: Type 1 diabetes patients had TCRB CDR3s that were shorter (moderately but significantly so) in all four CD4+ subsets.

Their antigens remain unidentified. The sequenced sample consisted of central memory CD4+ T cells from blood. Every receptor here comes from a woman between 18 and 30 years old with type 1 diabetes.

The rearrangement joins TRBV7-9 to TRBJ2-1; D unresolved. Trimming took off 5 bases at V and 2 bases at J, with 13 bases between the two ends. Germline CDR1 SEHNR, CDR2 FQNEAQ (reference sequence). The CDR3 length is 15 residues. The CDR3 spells CASSPLQLTYNEQFF. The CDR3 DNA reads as TGTGCCAGCAGCCCCCTTCAGTTAACCTACAATGAGCAGTTCTTC.

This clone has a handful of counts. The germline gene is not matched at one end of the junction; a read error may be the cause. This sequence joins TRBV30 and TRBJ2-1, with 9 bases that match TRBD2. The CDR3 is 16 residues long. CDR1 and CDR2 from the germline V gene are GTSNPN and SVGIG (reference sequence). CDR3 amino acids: CAWSGSLGTSYYEQFF. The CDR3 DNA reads TGTGCCTGGAGTGGTTCACTGGGGACTAGCTACTATGAGCAGTTCTTC.

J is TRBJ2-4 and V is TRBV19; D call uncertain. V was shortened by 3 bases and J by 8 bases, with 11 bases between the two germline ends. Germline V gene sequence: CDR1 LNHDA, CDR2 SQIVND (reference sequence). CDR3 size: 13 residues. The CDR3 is CASSMSLLDIQYF. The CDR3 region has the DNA TGTGCCAGTAGTATGAGCCTTCTAGACATTCAGTACTTC.

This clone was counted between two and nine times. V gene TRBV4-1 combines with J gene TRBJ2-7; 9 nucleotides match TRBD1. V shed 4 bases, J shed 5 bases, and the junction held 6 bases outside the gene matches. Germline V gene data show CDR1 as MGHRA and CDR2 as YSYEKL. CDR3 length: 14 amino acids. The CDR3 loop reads CASSPTGTGHEQYF. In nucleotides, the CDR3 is TGCGCCAGCAGCCCAACCGGGACAGGGCACGAGCAGTACTTC.

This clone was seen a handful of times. CDR3 nucleotides: TGTGCCAGCAGTTTAGGGCACCCCTACGAGCAGTACTTC. This codes for CASSLGHPYEQYF. This chain connects TRBV27 to TRBJ2-7; no reliable D call. V shed 2 bases and J shed 2 bases, with 7 bases lying between them. The CDR3 covers 13 residues. Germline lookup yields CDR1 MNHEY and CDR2 SMNVEV (reference sequence).

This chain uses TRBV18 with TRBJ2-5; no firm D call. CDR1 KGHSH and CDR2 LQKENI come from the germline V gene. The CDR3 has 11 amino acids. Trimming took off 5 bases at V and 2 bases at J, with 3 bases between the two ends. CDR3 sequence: CASSTQETQYF. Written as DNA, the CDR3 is TGTGCCAGCTCAACACAAGAGACCCAGTACTTC.

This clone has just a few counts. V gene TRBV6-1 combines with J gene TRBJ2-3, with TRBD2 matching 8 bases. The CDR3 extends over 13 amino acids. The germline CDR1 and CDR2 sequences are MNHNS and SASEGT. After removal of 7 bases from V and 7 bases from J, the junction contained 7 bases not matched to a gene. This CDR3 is CASIDSGIHTQYF. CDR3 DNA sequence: TGTGCCAGCATCGATAGCGGGATCCATACGCAGTATTTT.

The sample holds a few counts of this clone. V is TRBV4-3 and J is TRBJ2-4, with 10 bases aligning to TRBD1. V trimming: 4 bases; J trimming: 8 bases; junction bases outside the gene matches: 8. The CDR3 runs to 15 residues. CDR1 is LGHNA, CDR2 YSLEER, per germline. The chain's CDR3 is CASSPGQGLSDIQYF. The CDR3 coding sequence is TGCGCCAGCAGCCCGGGACAGGGGCTTTCGGACATTCAGTACTTC.

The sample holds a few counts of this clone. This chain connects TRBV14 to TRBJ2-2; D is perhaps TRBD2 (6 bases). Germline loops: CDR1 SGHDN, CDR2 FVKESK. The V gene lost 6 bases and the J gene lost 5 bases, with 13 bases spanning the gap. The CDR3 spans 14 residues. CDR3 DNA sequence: TGTGCCAGCAGGGGCGGGATCGTAACCGGGGAGCTGTTTTTT. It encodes CASRGGIVTGELFF.

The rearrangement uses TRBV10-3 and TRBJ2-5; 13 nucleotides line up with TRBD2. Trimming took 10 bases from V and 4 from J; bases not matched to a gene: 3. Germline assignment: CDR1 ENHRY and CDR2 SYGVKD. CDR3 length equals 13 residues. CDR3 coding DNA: TGTGCCACCGGACTAGCGGGAGCAGAGACCCAGTACTTC. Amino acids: CATGLAGAETQYF.

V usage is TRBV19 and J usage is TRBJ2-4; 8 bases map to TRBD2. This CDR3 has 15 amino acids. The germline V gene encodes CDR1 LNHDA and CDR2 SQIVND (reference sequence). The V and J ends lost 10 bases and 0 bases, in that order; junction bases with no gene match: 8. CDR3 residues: CATCSGTLAKNIQYF. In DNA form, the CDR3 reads TGTGCCACCTGTAGCGGGACGCTAGCCAAAAACATTCAGTACTTC.

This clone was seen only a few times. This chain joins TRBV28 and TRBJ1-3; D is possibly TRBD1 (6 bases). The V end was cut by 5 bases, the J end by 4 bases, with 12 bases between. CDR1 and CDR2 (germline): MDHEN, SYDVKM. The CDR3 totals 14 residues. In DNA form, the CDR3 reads TGTGCCAGCAGTCGACCAGGGGAAGGAAACACCATATATTTT. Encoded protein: CASSRPGEGNTIYF.

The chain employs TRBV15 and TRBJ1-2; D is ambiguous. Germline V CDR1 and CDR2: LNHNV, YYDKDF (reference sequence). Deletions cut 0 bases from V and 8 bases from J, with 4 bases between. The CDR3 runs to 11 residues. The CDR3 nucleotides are TGTGCCACCAGCAGAGAGGGCGGCTACACCTTC. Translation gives CATSREGGYTF.

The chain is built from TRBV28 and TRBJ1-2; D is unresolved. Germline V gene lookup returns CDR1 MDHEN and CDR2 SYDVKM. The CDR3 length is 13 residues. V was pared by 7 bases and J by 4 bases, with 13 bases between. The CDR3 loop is CASIDTASYGYTF. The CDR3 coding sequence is TGTGCCAGCATTGACACAGCTTCCTATGGCTACACCTTC.

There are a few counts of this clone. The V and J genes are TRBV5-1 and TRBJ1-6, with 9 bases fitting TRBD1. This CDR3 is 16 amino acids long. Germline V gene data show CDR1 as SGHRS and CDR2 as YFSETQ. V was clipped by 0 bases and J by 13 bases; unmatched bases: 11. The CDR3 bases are TGCGCCAGCAGCTTGGCCCCGGGACAGGGAGGCGGGCCCCTCCACTTT. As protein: CASSLAPGQGGGPLHF.

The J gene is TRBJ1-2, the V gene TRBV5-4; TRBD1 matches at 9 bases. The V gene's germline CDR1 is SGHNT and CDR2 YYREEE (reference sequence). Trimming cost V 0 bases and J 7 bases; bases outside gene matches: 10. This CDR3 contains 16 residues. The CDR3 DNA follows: TGTGCCAGCAGCTTGGATTCGGGACAGGGTAATGGTGGCTACACCTTC. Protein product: CASSLDSGQGNGGYTF.

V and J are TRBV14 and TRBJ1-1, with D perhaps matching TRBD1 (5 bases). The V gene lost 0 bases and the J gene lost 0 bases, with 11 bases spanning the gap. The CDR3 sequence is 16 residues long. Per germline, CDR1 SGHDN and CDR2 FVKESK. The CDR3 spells CASSQESGWMNTEAFF. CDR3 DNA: TGTGCCAGCAGCCAAGAGTCAGGGTGGATGAACACTGAAGCTTTCTTT.

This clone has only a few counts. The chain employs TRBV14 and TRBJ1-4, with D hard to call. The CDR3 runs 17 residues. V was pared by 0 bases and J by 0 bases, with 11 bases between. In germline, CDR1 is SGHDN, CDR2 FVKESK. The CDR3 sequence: CASSQDLAGATNEKLFF. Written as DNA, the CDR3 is TGTGCCAGCAGCCAAGACCTCGCCGGTGCAACTAATGAAAAACTGTTTTTT.

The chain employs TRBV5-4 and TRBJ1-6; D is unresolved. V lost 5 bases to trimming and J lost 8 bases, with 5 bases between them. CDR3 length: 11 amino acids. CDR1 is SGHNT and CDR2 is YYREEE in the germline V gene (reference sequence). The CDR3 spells CASRSDSPLHF. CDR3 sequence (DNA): TGTGCCAGCAGGTCCGATTCACCCCTCCACTTT.

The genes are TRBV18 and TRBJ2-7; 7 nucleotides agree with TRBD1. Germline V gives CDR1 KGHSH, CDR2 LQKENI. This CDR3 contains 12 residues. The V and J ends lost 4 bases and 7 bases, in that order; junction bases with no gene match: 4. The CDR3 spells CASSLDREEQYF. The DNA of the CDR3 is TGTGCCAGCTCACTCGACAGGGAAGAGCAGTACTTC.

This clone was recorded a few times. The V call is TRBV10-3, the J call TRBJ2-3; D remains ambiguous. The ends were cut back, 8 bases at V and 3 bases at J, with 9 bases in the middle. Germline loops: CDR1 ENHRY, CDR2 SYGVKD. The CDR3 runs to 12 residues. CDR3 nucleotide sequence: TGTGCCATCGGTACCGGGACAGATACGCAGTATTTT. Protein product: CAIGTGTDTQYF.

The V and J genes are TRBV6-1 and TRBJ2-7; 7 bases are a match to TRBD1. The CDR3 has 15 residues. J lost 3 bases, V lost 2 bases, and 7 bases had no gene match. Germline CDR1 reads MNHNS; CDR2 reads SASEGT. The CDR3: CASSELGQYNYEQYF. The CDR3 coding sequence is TGTGCCAGCAGTGAATTGGGACAGTATAACTACGAGCAGTACTTC.

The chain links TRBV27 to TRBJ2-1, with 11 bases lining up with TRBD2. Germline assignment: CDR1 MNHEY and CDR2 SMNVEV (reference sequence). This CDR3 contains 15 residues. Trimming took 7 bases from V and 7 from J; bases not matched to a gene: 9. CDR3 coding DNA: TGTGCCAGCATAAGGGCTAGCGGGAGGCAAAATGAGCAGTTCTTC. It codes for CASIRASGRQNEQFF.